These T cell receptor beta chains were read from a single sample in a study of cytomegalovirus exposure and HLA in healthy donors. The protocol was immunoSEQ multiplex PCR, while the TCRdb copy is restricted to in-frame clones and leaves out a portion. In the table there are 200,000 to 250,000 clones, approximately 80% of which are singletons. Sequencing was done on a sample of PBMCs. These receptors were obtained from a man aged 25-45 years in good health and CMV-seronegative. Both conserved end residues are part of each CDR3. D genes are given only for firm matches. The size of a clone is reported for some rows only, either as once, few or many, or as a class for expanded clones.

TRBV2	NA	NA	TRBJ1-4	TGTGCCAGCATGAGGGCGGGTAATGAAAAACTGTTTTTT	CASMRAGNEKLFF
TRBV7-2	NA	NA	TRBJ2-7	TGTGCCAGCAGCTTAGCGGGGGCCCCCTACGAGCAGTACTTC	CASSLAGAPYEQYF
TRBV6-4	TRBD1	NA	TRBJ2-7	TGTGCCAGCAGCCTATTATCGGGACAGGACTACGAGCAGTACTTC	CASSLLSGQDYEQYF
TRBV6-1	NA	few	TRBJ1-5	TGTGCCAGCGGGAGGCACAATCAGCCCCAGCATTTT	CASGRHNQPQHF
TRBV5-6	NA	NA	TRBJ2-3	TGTGCCAGCAGCGGGGGGACAGTTTACACAGATACGCAGTATTTT	CASSGGTVYTDTQYF
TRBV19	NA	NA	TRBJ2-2	TGTGCCAGTAGTAGTCGGGGGGCGCGATTCGGGGAGCTGTTTTTT	CASSSRGARFGELFF
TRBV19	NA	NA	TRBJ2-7	TGTGCCAGTAGCCCAACAGGCTCCTACGAGCAGTACTTC	CASSPTGSYEQYF
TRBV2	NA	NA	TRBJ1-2	TGTGCCAGCAGTGATACATTCGCAGGGAATGGCTACACCTTC	CASSDTFAGNGYTF
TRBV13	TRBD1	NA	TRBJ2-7	TGTGCCAGCAGCTTAGGGGGGACAGGGGGAAACTACGAGCAGTACTTC	CASSLGGTGGNYEQYF
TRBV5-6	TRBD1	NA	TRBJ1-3	TGTGCCAGCAGCTTGATGGGACAGGGGATATCTGGAAACACCATATATTTT	CASSLMGQGISGNTIYF
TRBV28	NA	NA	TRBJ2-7	TGTGCCAGCAGTTCCGGGTTGGGGGGGGCGGCCGAGCAGTACTTC	CASSSGLGGAAEQYF
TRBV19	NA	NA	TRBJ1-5	TGTGCCACCTCGACTGTGCAAAATCAGCCCCAGCATTTT	CATSTVQNQPQHF
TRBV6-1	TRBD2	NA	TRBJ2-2	TGTGCCAGCAGTGAAGGAGGTAGCGGGTCCGGGGAGCTGTTTTTT	CASSEGGSGSGELFF
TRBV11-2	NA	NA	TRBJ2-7	TGTGCCAGCAGCTTAGTTGGGGGGAGTTCCTACGAGCAGTACTTC	CASSLVGGSSYEQYF